This T cell receptor beta chain was captured in a study of identical twins. Each CDR3 protein gets one entry after TCRdb re-called the 5' RACE reads with MiXCR. The sample shows approximately 700,000 distinct CDR3 sequences, around a sixth of them seen only once. This clonotype was counted at least ten times. This sample was shared with a second study, whose subject was T cells expressing NK-cell markers. From that report: Sorted CD3+CD56-NKG2C+, CD3+CD56+NKG2C- and CD3+CD56+NKG2C+ T cells were the source of the TCR beta repertoires. The sequencing cohort of eight donors included seven HCMV-seropositive individuals and one seronegative individual. For several experiments, T cell sorting was restricted to the alpha-beta TCR population by means of an anti-gamma-delta TCR antibody. These clonotypes, the leaders elsewhere, also led the CD3+CD56-NKG2C+ fraction in a handful of donors.

The specimen sequenced was PBMCs. The receptor was derived from a woman between 18 and 29 years old in good health.

Here the CDR3 DNA reads TGTGCCAGCAGCCCCCAACTCACCGGGGAGCTGTTTTTT. Encoded protein: CASSPQLTGELFF. The chain combines TRBV11-2 with TRBJ2-2; no firm D call. Germline V lookup: CDR1 SGHAT, CDR2 FQNNGV. V lost 5 bases to trimming and J lost 4 bases, with 8 bases between them. This CDR3 is 13 amino acids long.